The next 6 T cell receptor beta chains were all read from a single sample in a study of shared clonotypes between healthy human individuals. Using immunoSEQ multiplex PCR, the repertoire was profiled, and TCRdb retains in-frame clones only, with some absent. The table lists over 2 million clones, less than 95% of them singletons. Naive CD8 cells lacked CD45RO and underwent positive selection for CCR7, leaving out terminally differentiated effector memory CD45RA+ cells. Sequencing was done on a sample of naive CD8+ T cells sorted from blood. These receptors came from a man in his late teens or twenties in good health.

The chain is built from TRBV7-8 and TRBJ1-4; no clear D gene. Per the germline V gene, CDR1 is SGHVS and CDR2 is FQNEAQ. Trimming removed 5 bases at V and 5 bases at J, with 15 bases between. The CDR3 length is 15 residues. CDR3 DNA: TGTGCCAGCAGCAAGGTACAGTCCCCGAATGAAAAACTGTTTTTT. The encoded protein is CASSKVQSPNEKLFF.

J is TRBJ2-5 and V is TRBV6-5; D is possibly TRBD1 or TRBD2 (5 bases each). Germline loops: CDR1 MNHEY, CDR2 SVGAGI. V gave up 6 bases and J gave up 2 bases, with 16 bases separating them. This CDR3 region has 15 residues. The DNA for the CDR3 is TGTGCCAGCAGCCTGAAGGGGACCTTACAAGAGACCCAGTACTTC. Translating gives CASSLKGTLQETQYF.

The V and J genes are TRBV11-2 and TRBJ2-7; 7 bases are a match to TRBD1. The V gene's germline CDR1 is SGHAT and CDR2 FQNNGV. The CDR3 is 14 amino acids. Trimming removed 4 bases from V and 3 bases from J; junction bases left unmatched: 6. This CDR3 is CASSYTGVGYEQYF. For the CDR3, the DNA is TGTGCCAGCAGCTACACAGGGGTCGGCTACGAGCAGTACTTC.

J is TRBJ2-7 and V is TRBV13; TRBD1 is a possible D gene (5 bases). Germline CDR1 is PRHDT and CDR2 is FYEKMQ (reference sequence). The CDR3 loop spans 14 amino acids. Trimming left V 0 bases short and J 3 bases short, with 9 bases between. CDR3 bases: TGTGCCAGCAGCTTAGGGACAGCCCGCTACGAGCAGTACTTC. Translating it yields CASSLGTARYEQYF. Full variable domain (outside the CDR3, taken from reference TRBV13 and TRBJ2-7): AAGVIQSPRHLIKEKRETATLKCYPIPRHDTVYWYQQGPGQDPQFLISFYEKMQSDKGSIPDRFSAQQFSDYHSELNMSSLELGDSALYFCASSLGTARYEQYFGPGTRLTVT.

The chain uses TRBV6-5 and TRBJ2-5, with a tentative D call TRBD1 (6 bases). V dropped 3 bases and J dropped 5 bases, with 13 bases sitting between them. The CDR3 has 14 amino acids. Germline values: CDR1 MNHEY, CDR2 SVGAGI. The DNA of the CDR3 is TGTGCCAGCAGTTATCACAGGGCCCACGAGACCCAGTACTTC. Amino acids: CASSYHRAHETQYF.

The chain recombines TRBV19 with TRBJ2-3; D call uncertain. This CDR3 is built from 15 residues. Germline V lookup: CDR1 LNHDA, CDR2 SQIVND (reference sequence). V lost 3 bases, J lost 0 bases, and 10 bases lay in between. DNA for the CDR3: TGTGCCAGTAGTATCGAAGTTTCAAGCACAGATACGCAGTATTTT. As protein: CASSIEVSSTDTQYF.